This T cell receptor (beta chain) was captured in a study of T cell clones after liver transplantation. Study-wide context: TCRbeta sequencing after a pre-transplant mixed lymphocyte reaction identified graft-donor-reactive clones, later tracked in post-transplant blood.

CDR3 length: 15 amino acids. The ends were cut back, 0 bases at V and 0 bases at J, with 8 bases in the middle. Germline V gene sequence: CDR1 SGHRS, CDR2 YFSETQ. This clone was detected ten times or more. Using immunoSEQ multiplex PCR, the repertoire was profiled, and TCRdb retains in-frame clones only, with some absent. The sample shows under 90,000 clones, 75% to 85% of them seen only once. The clonotype comes from a human donor who received a liver transplant. Sequencing used CD4+ T cells from blood, obtained before liver transplant. The rearrangement links TRBV5-1 to TRBJ2-3, with D possibly being TRBD2 (5 bases). The DNA for the CDR3 is TGCGCCAGCAGCTTGGGGCTAGCTAGCACAGATACGCAGTATTTT. This codes for CASSLGLASTDTQYF.